The 29 T cell receptor beta chains presented below share a single source sample, sequenced in a study of cytomegalovirus exposure and HLA in healthy donors. The PCR ran on 60 Vbeta and 13 Jbeta primers. TCRdb's copy holds only in-frame clones and misses some; the assay was immunoSEQ multiplex PCR. The sample has under 110,000 clones, roughly 70% seen once. The specimen sequenced was PBMCs. Receptors were obtained from a male donor in good health and CMV-seropositive.

This chain joins TRBV13 and TRBJ2-1; 7 bases map to TRBD2. The CDR3 runs to 16 residues. Germline trimming cut 3 bases from V and 0 bases from J; bases unmatched to any gene: 5. The germline CDR1 and CDR2 sequences are PRHDT and FYEKMQ (reference sequence). The CDR3 sequence is CASSFRGGSSYNEQFF. CDR3 in DNA: TGTGCCAGCAGCTTTCGCGGCGGGAGCTCCTACAATGAGCAGTTCTTC.

This chain uses TRBV14 with TRBJ2-3, with 11 bases lining up with TRBD2. CDR1 and CDR2 (germline): SGHDN, FVKESK. This CDR3 has 17 residues. Losses at the gene ends were 2 bases for V and 5 bases for J; bases not matched to a gene: 9. CDR3 loop: CASSQRPTLAGEDTQYF. The CDR3, as DNA: TGTGCCAGCAGCCAAAGACCGACACTAGCGGGAGAAGATACGCAGTATTTT.

This chain uses TRBV5-6 with TRBJ2-3; D remains ambiguous. The V end was cut by 2 bases, the J end by 4 bases, with 11 bases between. Germline V lookup: CDR1 SGHDT, CDR2 YYEEEE. CDR3 length equals 14 residues. The CDR3 sequence: CASSFRRGADTQYF. In nucleotides, the CDR3 is TGTGCCAGCAGCTTTCGGCGCGGCGCAGATACGCAGTATTTT.

This CDR3 is CASRGQGAFGANVLTF. CDR3 in DNA: TGCGCCAGCAGAGGACAGGGGGCTTTTGGGGCCAACGTCCTGACTTTC. The chain combines TRBV5-1 with TRBJ2-6, with TRBD1 identical over 11 bases. Germline V gives CDR1 SGHRS, CDR2 YFSETQ. The CDR3 totals 16 residues. V gave up 5 bases and J gave up 3 bases; unmatched junction bases: 4.

This clone was counted only a few times. The CDR3: CASSLKKGLEQYF. CDR3 DNA sequence: TGTGCCAGCAGCTTGAAAAAGGGGCTCGAGCAGTACTTC. The chain links TRBV5-4 to TRBJ2-7, with D maybe TRBD1 (5 bases). The germline gives CDR1 SGHNT, CDR2 YYREEE (reference sequence). With 1 base removed from V and 6 bases from J, the gap between germline ends came to 11 bases. The CDR3 is 13 residues long.

The chain recombines TRBV2 with TRBJ2-3; 11 bases line up with TRBD2. J was trimmed by 0 bases and V by 5 bases; bases with no gene match: 1. The germline V gene encodes CDR1 SNHLY and CDR2 FYNNEI. The CDR3 is 15 amino acids. The CDR3 loop is CASSSSGGSTDTQYF. As DNA, the CDR3 is TGTGCCAGCAGTTCTAGCGGGGGGAGCACAGATACGCAGTATTTT. Drawing the rest from reference TRBV2 and TRBJ2-3, the complete variable domain is EPEVTQTPSHQVTQMGQEVILRCVPISNHLYFYWYRQILGQKVEFLVSFYNNEISEKSEIFDDQFSVERPDGSNFTLKIRSTKLEDSAMYFCASSSSGGSTDTQYFGPGTRLTVL.

This rearrangement joins TRBV11-3 to TRBJ2-2; TRBD1 might be the D (6 bases). V was shortened by 5 bases and J by 5 bases, with 12 bases between the two germline ends. The CDR3 extends over 14 amino acids. Germline-derived CDR1 and CDR2 are SGHNT and YENEEA. CDR3 DNA: TGTGCCAGCAGCCCCTCCAGGGGTACCGGGGAGCTGTTTTTT. As protein: CASSPSRGTGELFF.

J is TRBJ1-2 and V is TRBV6-1; the match to TRBD1 covers 8 bases. CDR1 is MNHNS, CDR2 SASEGT, per germline. V shed 2 bases and J 2 bases; nucleotides not matched to a gene: 4. The CDR3 runs 15 residues. The CDR3, as DNA: TGTGCCAGCAGTGAACCCAGGGGGCAGAACTATGGCTACACCTTC. It specifies CASSEPRGQNYGYTF.

This clone was counted a few times. The chain is built from TRBV5-4 and TRBJ1-1; TRBD1 is a possible D gene (6 bases). V lost 4 bases and J 1 base, leaving 17 bases between the germline ends. CDR1 and CDR2 (germline): SGHNT, YYREEE (reference sequence). The CDR3 has 16 residues. The CDR3 region has the DNA TGTGCCAGCAGCGCGGGAGTCGGCAGGGGGAACACTGAAGCTTTCTTT. This gives the protein CASSAGVGRGNTEAFF.

The chain carries TRBV5-1 and TRBJ2-1; TRBD2 matches 9 bases. This CDR3 has 15 amino acids. Germline CDR1 and CDR2: SGHRS and YFSETQ. The V gene end was trimmed by 2 bases and the J gene end by 5 bases; junction bases not matched to a gene: 5. CDR3 coding DNA: TGCGCCAGCAGCTTAATAGCGGGGGCCCACAATGAGCAGTTCTTC. The encoded protein is CASSLIAGAHNEQFF.

The J gene is TRBJ2-5, the V gene TRBV6-6; D perhaps matches TRBD2 (7 bases). Germline V CDR1 and CDR2: MNHNY, SVGAGI (reference sequence). Deletions cut 5 bases from V and 4 bases from J, with 17 bases between. This CDR3 is built from 15 residues. CDR3 DNA sequence: TGTGCCAGCAGTAGCCCGGGGGGCCTTGGAGAGACCCAGTACTTC. It encodes CASSSPGGLGETQYF.

This clone showed up just a few times. This chain joins TRBV7-9 and TRBJ2-1, with a possible D match to TRBD1 (6 bases). From germline, CDR1 is SEHNR and CDR2 FQNEAQ (reference sequence). V was shortened by 4 bases and J by 1 base, with 14 bases between the two germline ends. This CDR3 is built from 16 residues. The CDR3 nucleotides are TGTGCCAGCAGCTCCCAGGGACAAAATTCCTACAATGAGCAGTTCTTC. Translation: CASSSQGQNSYNEQFF.

This clone was counted a single time. In DNA form, the CDR3 reads TGTGCCAGCAGCGACACGGCTGGCTATGGCTACACCTTC. Translated, it gives CASSDTAGYGYTF. The V and J genes are TRBV2 and TRBJ1-2; D gene uncertain. The CDR3 sequence is 13 residues long. The germline gives CDR1 SNHLY, CDR2 FYNNEI. V lost 6 bases, J lost 4 bases, and 12 bases lay in between.

The chain carries TRBV9 and TRBJ1-2; 9 nucleotides match TRBD1. The junction had 10 bases not matched to a gene; V was cut back by 0 bases and J by 13 bases. Per the germline V gene, CDR1 is SGDLS and CDR2 is YYNGEE. The CDR3 consists of 14 residues. The chain's CDR3 is CASSVDPGQGGGTF. In DNA, the CDR3 is TGTGCCAGCAGCGTAGATCCGGGACAGGGCGGCGGCACCTTC.

V usage is TRBV25-1 and J usage is TRBJ2-1; 9 positions match TRBD1. Looked up from germline, CDR1 is MGHDK and CDR2 is SYGVNS. CDR3 length: 15 residues. The V gene end was trimmed by 4 bases and the J gene end by 8 bases; junction bases not matched to a gene: 9. The CDR3: CASSGGAGQGHEQFF. CDR3 bases: TGTGCCAGCAGTGGGGGGGCGGGACAGGGACATGAGCAGTTCTTC.

V usage is TRBV4-3 and J usage is TRBJ2-1; TRBD2 aligns across 10 bases. The CDR3 sequence is 19 residues long. Germline loops: CDR1 LGHNA, CDR2 YSLEER. V shed 0 bases, J shed 4 bases, and the junction held 12 bases outside the gene matches. This CDR3 is CASSQDTYRSSGRYNEQFF. The CDR3 DNA sequence: TGCGCCAGCAGCCAAGACACCTACCGATCTAGCGGGAGATACAATGAGCAGTTCTTC.

The CDR3 DNA reads TGTGCCAGTAGTGACCCCAGGGGTACGGATCAGCCCCAGCATTTT. Protein sequence: CASSDPRGTDQPQHF. J is TRBJ1-5 and V is TRBV19; D possibly corresponds to TRBD1 (6 bases). Per germline, CDR1 LNHDA and CDR2 SQIVND (reference sequence). The V gene lost 5 bases and the J gene lost 5 bases, with 16 bases spanning the gap. The CDR3 is made up of 15 amino acids.

The chain joins TRBV7-9 to TRBJ2-3; 10 positions match TRBD2. Trimming cost V 4 bases and J 3 bases; bases outside gene matches: 1. Germline assignment: CDR1 SEHNR and CDR2 FQNEAQ (reference sequence). The CDR3 covers 14 residues. CDR3 DNA sequence: TGTGCCAGCAGCTCAGCGGGGGGGACAGATACGCAGTATTTT. Protein product: CASSSAGGTDTQYF.

J is TRBJ2-1 and V is TRBV7-9; 8 positions agree with TRBD1. Per the germline V gene, CDR1 is SEHNR and CDR2 is FQNEAQ (reference sequence). Trimming cost V 7 bases and J 9 bases; bases outside gene matches: 14. This CDR3 contains 15 residues. The CDR3 bases are TGTGCCAGCAAAGTCAGAGAGGACAGGGCTGGTGAGCAGTTCTTC. Translation: CASKVREDRAGEQFF. Filled out from reference TRBV7-9 and TRBJ2-1, the complete variable domain reads DTGVSQNPRHKITKRGQNVTFRCDPISEHNRLYWYRQTLGQGPEFLTYFQNEAQLEKSRLLSDRFSAERPKGSFSTLEIQRTEQGDSAMYLCASKVREDRAGEQFFGPGTRLTVL.

The J gene is TRBJ2-7, the V gene TRBV19; 7 nucleotides agree with TRBD2. After removal of 5 bases from V and 5 bases from J, the junction contained 9 bases not matched to a gene. The CDR3 length is 14 residues. Germline V gene sequence: CDR1 LNHDA, CDR2 SQIVND (reference sequence). The CDR3 coding sequence is TGTGCCAGTAGTGACGGGAGGCTGGATCACGAGCAGTACTTC. It translates to CASSDGRLDHEQYF.

The chain couples TRBV4-2 to TRBJ1-2, with 7 bases fitting TRBD1. The V gene end was trimmed by 1 base and the J gene end by 1 base; junction bases not matched to a gene: 0. This CDR3 comprises 14 residues. CDR1 and CDR2 (germline): LGHNA, YNFKEQ. This CDR3 reads CASSQGDSNYGYTF. DNA for the CDR3: TGTGCCAGCAGCCAAGGGGACAGTAACTATGGCTACACCTTC.

The V and J genes are TRBV11-2 and TRBJ1-3; TRBD1 might be the D (5 bases). The V gene's germline CDR1 is SGHAT and CDR2 FQNNGV. This CDR3 has 16 amino acids. Between the trimmed V and J ends, which lost 1 base and 3 bases, there was a span of 13 bases. This chain's CDR3 is CASSLVLQVLGNTIYF. The CDR3 DNA reads TGTGCCAGCAGCTTAGTGCTACAGGTTCTTGGAAACACCATATATTTT.

CDR3 loop: CASSLETGVQETQYF. CDR3 bases: TGCGCCAGCAGCTTGGAGACAGGGGTTCAAGAGACCCAGTACTTC. This sequence joins TRBV5-1 and TRBJ2-5; 8 bases fit TRBD1. The CDR3 is made up of 15 amino acids. Germline lookup yields CDR1 SGHRS and CDR2 YFSETQ. Trimming cost V 0 bases and J 2 bases; bases outside gene matches: 3.

CDR3 in DNA: TGTGCCAGCAGAGAGGGACAGTACACTGAAGCTTTCTTT. As protein: CASREGQYTEAFF. This chain uses TRBV5-6 with TRBJ1-1, with TRBD1 identical over 7 bases. With V trimmed by 5 bases and J by 3 bases, 4 bases remained unmatched. The length of the CDR3 is 13 residues. Per the germline V gene, CDR1 is SGHDT and CDR2 is YYEEEE. The full variable domain, completed using reference TRBV5-6 and TRBJ1-1, is DAGVTQSPTHLIKTRGQQVTLRCSPKSGHDTVSWYQQALGQGPQFIFQYYEEEERQRGNFPDRFSGHQFPNYSSELNVNALLLGDSALYLCASREGQYTEAFFGQGTRLTVV.

This clone was counted only a few times. This sequence joins TRBV19 and TRBJ1-4; D gene uncertain. The CDR3 consists of 13 residues. V lost 5 bases to trimming and J lost 8 bases, with 12 bases between them. Germline-derived CDR1 and CDR2 are LNHDA and SQIVND (reference sequence). In nucleotides, the CDR3 is TGTGCCAGTAGTCCGGTTCAGGTAGAAAAACTGTTTTTT. Its protein is CASSPVQVEKLFF.

The genes are TRBV7-3 and TRBJ1-1, with a tentative D call TRBD1 (6 bases). V dropped 6 bases and J dropped 1 base, with 12 bases sitting between them. CDR1 is SGHTA, CDR2 FQGTGA, per germline. The CDR3 totals 14 residues. The CDR3 is CASRMDRGNTEAFF. The CDR3 nucleotides read TGTGCCAGCAGAATGGACAGAGGGAACACTGAAGCTTTCTTT.

V and J are TRBV7-2 and TRBJ2-1; 8 bases match TRBD2. Germline values: CDR1 SGHTA, CDR2 FQGNSA. The ends lost 3 bases at V and 8 bases at J; junction bases unmatched: 6. The CDR3 loop spans 14 amino acids. The CDR3 loop reads CASSFGLAGDEQFF. For the CDR3, the DNA is TGTGCCAGCAGCTTCGGACTAGCTGGGGATGAGCAGTTCTTC.

The V and J genes are TRBV7-2 and TRBJ2-3, with TRBD2 as a possible D gene (6 bases). CDR1 and CDR2 from the germline V gene are SGHTA and FQGNSA. The ends were cut back, 5 bases at V and 1 base at J, with 16 bases in the middle. CDR3 length: 16 residues. CDR3 in amino acids: CASSPGITGGTDTQYF. DNA of the CDR3: TGTGCCAGCAGCCCAGGGATAACGGGAGGCACAGATACGCAGTATTTT.

This chain uses TRBV20-1 with TRBJ1-2; D might be TRBD1 (6 bases). The length of the CDR3 is 11 residues. The V end lost 6 bases, the J end lost 7 bases, and 12 bases lay between the germline ends. The germline gives CDR1 DFQATT, CDR2 SNEGSKA (reference sequence). The CDR3 sequence: CSAATGAGYTF. The DNA of the CDR3 is TGCAGTGCCGCGACAGGAGCTGGCTACACCTTC.